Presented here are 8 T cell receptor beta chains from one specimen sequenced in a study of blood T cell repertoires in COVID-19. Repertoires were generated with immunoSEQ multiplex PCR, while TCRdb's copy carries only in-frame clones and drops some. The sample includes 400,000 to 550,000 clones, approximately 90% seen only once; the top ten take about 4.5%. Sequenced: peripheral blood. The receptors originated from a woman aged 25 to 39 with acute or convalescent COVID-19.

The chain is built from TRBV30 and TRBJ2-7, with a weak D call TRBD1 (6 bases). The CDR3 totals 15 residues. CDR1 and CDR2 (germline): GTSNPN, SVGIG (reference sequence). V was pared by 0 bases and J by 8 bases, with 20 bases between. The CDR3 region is CAWSVPRQGNEKQYF. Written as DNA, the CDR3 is TGTGCCTGGAGTGTACCCAGGCAGGGGAATGAGAAGCAGTACTTC.

CDR3 sequence reads: CASSPETGEDIQYF. The DNA for the CDR3 is TGTGCCAGCTCACCAGAGACAGGGGAGGACATTCAGTACTTC. The genes are TRBV18 and TRBJ2-4; TRBD1 matches 8 bases. Germline V lookup: CDR1 KGHSH, CDR2 LQKENI. CDR3 length equals 14 residues. V lost 2 bases to trimming and J lost 8 bases; unmatched junction nucleotides: 5.

Here the CDR3 DNA reads TGTGCCAGCAGCCGCGGACAGGGGTCTAATGAAAAACTGTTTTTT. Protein product: CASSRGQGSNEKLFF. V is TRBV7-8 and J is TRBJ1-4; 9 nucleotides agree with TRBD1. CDR1 and CDR2 (germline): SGHVS, FQNEAQ. This CDR3 has 15 amino acids. V trimming: 5 bases; J trimming: 3 bases; junction bases outside the gene matches: 4.

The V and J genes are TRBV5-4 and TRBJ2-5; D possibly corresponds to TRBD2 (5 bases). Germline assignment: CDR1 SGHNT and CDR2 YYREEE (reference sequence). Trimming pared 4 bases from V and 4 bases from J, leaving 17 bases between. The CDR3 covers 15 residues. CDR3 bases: TGTGCCAGCAGCAACGAAGAAACTAGGGTAGAGACCCAGTACTTC. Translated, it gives CASSNEETRVETQYF.

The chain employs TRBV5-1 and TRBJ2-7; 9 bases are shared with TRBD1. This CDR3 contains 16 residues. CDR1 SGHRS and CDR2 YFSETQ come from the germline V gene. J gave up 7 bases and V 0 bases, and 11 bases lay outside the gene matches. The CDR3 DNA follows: TGCGCCAGCAGCTTGGCCGCCGGGACAGGGACTACGGAGCAGTACTTC. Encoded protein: CASSLAAGTGTTEQYF.

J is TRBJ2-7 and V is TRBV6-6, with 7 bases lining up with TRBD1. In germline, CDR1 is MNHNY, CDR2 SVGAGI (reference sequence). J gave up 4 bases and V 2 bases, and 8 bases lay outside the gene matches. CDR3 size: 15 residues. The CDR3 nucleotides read TGTGCCAGCAGTTACAGGACAGGAACTACGTACGAGCAGTACTTC. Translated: CASSYRTGTTYEQYF.

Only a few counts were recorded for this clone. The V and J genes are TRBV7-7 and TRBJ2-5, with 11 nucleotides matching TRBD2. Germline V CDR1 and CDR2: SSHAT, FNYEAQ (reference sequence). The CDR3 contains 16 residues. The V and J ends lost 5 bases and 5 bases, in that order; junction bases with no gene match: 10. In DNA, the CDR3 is TGTGCCAGCAGCCTTAGCGGGGGGGCCGTTTTGGAGACCCAGTACTTC. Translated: CASSLSGGAVLETQYF.

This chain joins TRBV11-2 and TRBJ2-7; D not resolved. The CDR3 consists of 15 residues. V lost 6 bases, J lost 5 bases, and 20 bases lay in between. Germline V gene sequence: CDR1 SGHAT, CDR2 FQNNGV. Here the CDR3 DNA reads TGTGCCAGCAGTAATTTCGAGGTACGACGCCACGAGCAGTACTTC. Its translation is CASSNFEVRRHEQYF. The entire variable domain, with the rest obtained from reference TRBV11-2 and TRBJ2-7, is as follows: EAGVAQSPRYKIIEKRQSVAFWCNPISGHATLYWYQQILGQGPKLLIQFQNNGVVDDSQLPKDRFSAERLKGVDSTLKIQPAKLEDSAVYLCASSNFEVRRHEQYFGPGTRLTVT.